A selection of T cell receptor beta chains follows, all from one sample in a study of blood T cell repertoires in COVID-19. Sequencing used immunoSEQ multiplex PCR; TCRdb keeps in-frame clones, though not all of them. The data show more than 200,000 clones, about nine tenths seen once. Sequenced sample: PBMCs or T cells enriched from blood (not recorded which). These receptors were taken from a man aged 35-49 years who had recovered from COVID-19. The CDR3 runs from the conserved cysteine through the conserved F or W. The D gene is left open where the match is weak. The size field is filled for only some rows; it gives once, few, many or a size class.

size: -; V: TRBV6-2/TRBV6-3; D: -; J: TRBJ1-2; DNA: TGTGCCAGCAGTTACTACCCTGAGGGCTACACCTTC; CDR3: CASSYYPEGYTF
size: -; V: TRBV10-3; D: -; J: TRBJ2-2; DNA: TGTGCCATCAGGGGGGGTCCTGCTGTGGAAACCGGGGAGCTGTTTTTT; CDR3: CAIRGGPAVETGELFF
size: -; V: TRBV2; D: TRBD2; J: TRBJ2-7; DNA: TGTGCCAGCACCGCGGGGGGCTACTCCTACGAGCAGTACTTC; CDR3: CASTAGGYSYEQYF
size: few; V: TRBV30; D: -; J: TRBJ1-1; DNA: TGTGCCCGCGATGGGGGGTTGGGCACTGAAGCTTTCTTT; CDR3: CARDGGLGTEAFF
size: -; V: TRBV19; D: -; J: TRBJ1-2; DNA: TGTGCCAGTAGCCCTCGAGGAGGTAACTATGGCTACACCTTC; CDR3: CASSPRGGNYGYTF
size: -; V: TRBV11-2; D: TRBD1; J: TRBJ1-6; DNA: TGTGCCAGCAGCTTGGTGGGACAGGGCTATAATTCACCCCTCCACTTT; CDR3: CASSLVGQGYNSPLHF
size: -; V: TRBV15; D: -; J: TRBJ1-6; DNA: TGTGCCACCAGCAGAGATAGGACAGTTTTAGGTTCACCCCTCCACTTT; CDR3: CATSRDRTVLGSPLHF
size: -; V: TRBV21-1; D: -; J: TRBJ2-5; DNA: TGTGCCAGCAGCAAAAGAAGTTTGGACAGGGGACGCGAGACCCAGTACTTC; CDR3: CASSKRSLDRGRETQYF
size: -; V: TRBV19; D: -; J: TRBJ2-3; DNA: TGTGCCAGTAGTATAGGGAGGGGCCGCACAGATACGCAGTATTTT; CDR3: CASSIGRGRTDTQYF
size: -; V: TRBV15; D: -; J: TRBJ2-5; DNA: TGTGCCACCAGCAGAGATTTCATTGAGACCCAGTACTTC; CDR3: CATSRDFIETQYF
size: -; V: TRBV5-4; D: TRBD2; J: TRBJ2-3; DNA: TGTGCCAGCAGCTTGGGGGGACTAGGAGGCACAGATACGCAGTATTTT; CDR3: CASSLGGLGGTDTQYF
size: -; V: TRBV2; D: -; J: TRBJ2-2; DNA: TGTGCCACCCAGAAGGGATTAGGCAGGGGCCCGAACACCGGGGAGCTGTTTTTT; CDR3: CATQKGLGRGPNTGELFF
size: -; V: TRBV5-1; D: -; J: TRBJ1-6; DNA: TGCGCCAGCAGCGTGGGACACCTGGGTGATTCACCCCTCCACTTT; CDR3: CASSVGHLGDSPLHF
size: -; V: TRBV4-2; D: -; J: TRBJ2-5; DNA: TGTGCCAGCAGCCAAGGGGTCCAGGGCACCCAAGAGACCCAGTACTTC; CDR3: CASSQGVQGTQETQYF
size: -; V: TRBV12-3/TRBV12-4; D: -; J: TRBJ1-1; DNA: TGTGCCAGCATGCGGTTCGAAGCTTTCTTT; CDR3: CASMRFEAFF
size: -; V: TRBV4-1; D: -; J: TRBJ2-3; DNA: TGCGCCAGCAGCCAAGATGGAGGGACAGCCACAGATACGCAGTATTTT; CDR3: CASSQDGGTATDTQYF
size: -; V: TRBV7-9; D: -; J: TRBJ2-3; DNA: TGTGCCAGCAGCCATCTCGGGTTCACAGATACGCAGTATTTT; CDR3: CASSHLGFTDTQYF
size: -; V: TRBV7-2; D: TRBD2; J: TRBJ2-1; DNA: TGTGCCAGCGAGGGACCTCTTGTAGCGGGGTATTACAATGAGCAGTTCTTC; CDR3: CASEGPLVAGYYNEQFF
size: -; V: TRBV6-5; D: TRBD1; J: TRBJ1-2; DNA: TGTGCCAGCAGTTACTCGGGACAGGGGATCTATGGCTACACCTTC; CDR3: CASSYSGQGIYGYTF
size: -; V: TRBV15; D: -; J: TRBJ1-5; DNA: TGTGCCACCAGCAGAGGGTCGGCAGGGGCGGATCAGCCCCAGCATTTT; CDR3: CATSRGSAGADQPQHF
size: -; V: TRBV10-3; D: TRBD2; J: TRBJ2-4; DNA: TGTGCCATCAGTGAGTCTGGGGCGGGAGTGGCCAAAAACATTCAGTACTTC; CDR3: CAISESGAGVAKNIQYF
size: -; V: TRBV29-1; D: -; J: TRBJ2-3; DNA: TGCAGCGTTGATCCGGGCACAGATACGCAGTATTTT; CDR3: CSVDPGTDTQYF
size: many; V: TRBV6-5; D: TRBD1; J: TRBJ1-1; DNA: TGTGCCAGCAGCAGACAGGGGACAGAAGCTTTCTTT; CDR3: CASSRQGTEAFF
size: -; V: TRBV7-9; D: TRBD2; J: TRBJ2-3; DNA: TGTGCCAGCAGCTTACGACTAGCGGGGGGGTCAGATACGCAGTATTTT; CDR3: CASSLRLAGGSDTQYF
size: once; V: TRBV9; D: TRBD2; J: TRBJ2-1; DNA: TGTGCCAGCAGTCGGGGGGGACTAGCGTGGAATGAGCAGTTCTTC; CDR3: CASSRGGLAWNEQFF
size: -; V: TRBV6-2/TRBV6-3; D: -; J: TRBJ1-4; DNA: TGTGCCAGCAGTTACCACAGGGTTAATGAAAAACTGTTTTTT; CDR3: CASSYHRVNEKLFF
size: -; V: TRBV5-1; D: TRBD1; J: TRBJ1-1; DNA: TGCGCCAGCACCTGGACAGGGAACACTGAAGCTTTCTTT; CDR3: CASTWTGNTEAFF
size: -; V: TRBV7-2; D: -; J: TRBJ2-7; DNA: TGTGCCAGCAGCTTAAGGGGAACCACCTACGAGCAGTACTTC; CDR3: CASSLRGTTYEQYF
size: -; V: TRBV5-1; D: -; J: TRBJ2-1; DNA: TGCGCCAGCAGCTTGGACCTACTGGATGAGCAGTTCTTC; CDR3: CASSLDLLDEQFF
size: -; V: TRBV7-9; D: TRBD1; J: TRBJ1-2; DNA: TGTGCCAGCAGCCCAAGGGCGGGACAGGGGGTCTTTTCCGGCACCTTC; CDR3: CASSPRAGQGVFSGTF
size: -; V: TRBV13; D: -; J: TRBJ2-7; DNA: TGTGCCAGCAGCTTAGGGCAGCGGAGCTACGAGCAGTACTTC; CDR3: CASSLGQRSYEQYF
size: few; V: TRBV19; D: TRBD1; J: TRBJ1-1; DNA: TGTGCCAGTACTTCCCGGACAGGGAACACTGAAGCTTTCTTT; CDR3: CASTSRTGNTEAFF
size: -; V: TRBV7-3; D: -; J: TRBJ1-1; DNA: TGTGCCAGCAGCTTAACCAGGGGGAACACTGAAGCTTTCTTT; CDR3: CASSLTRGNTEAFF
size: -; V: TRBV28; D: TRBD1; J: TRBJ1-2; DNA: TGTGCCAGCAGTGTGGGACAGGGAGATGGCTACACCTTC; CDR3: CASSVGQGDGYTF
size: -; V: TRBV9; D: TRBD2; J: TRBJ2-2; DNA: TGTGCCAGCAGAGGAAGACTAGCGGAGGCGAACACCGGGGAGCTGTTTTTT; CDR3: CASRGRLAEANTGELFF
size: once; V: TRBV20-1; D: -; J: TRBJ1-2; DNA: TGCAGTGCTAGTGATGACAGGACTAACTATGGCTACACCTTC; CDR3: CSASDDRTNYGYTF
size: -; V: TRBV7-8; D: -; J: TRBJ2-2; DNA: TGTGCCAGCAGCTACGGGACTCTGGGTGGAGGGGAGCTGTTTTTT; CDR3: CASSYGTLGGGELFF
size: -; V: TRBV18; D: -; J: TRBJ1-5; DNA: TGTGCCAGCTCACCTACAGGGCCCAATCAGCCCCAGCATTTT; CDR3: CASSPTGPNQPQHF
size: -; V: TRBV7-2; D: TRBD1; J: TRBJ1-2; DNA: TGTGCCAGCAGCCCCGGGACAGGGTATGGCTACACCTTC; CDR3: CASSPGTGYGYTF
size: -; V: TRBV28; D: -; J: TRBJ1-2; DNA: TGTGCCAGCAGTAGTCAGGGGAGGGGGTATGGCTACACCTTC; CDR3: CASSSQGRGYGYTF
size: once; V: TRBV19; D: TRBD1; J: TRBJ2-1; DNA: TGTGCCAGTAGTACCCGACAGGGGGCGCCCGATCGGGAGCAGTTCTTC; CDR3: CASSTRQGAPDREQFF
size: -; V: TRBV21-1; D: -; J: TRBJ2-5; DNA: TGTGCCAGCAGCCCCTCACGGGGGGGCAGGGGGGAGACCCAGTACTTC; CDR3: CASSPSRGGRGETQYF
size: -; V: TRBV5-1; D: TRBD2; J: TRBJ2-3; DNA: TGCGCCAGCAGAATAGCGGGGGCCAGCACAGATACGCAGTATTTT; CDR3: CASRIAGASTDTQYF
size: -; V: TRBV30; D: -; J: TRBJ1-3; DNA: TGTGCCTGGAGTCAACAGGCAGGAAACACCATATATTTT; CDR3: CAWSQQAGNTIYF
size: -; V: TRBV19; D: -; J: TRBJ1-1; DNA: TGTGCCAGTAGCCGTCAGCATTCCAGGGTAGGGACTGAAGCTTTCTTT; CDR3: CASSRQHSRVGTEAFF
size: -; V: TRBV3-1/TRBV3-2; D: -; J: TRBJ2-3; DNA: TGTGCCAGCAGCCAACCTCCCCCCCTCACAGATACGCAGTATTTT; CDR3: CASSQPPPLTDTQYF
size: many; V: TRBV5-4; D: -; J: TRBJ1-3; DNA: TGTGCCAGCAGAAACCGTTTCGGGTATTCGGTCGTATACACCATATATTTT; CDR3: CASRNRFGYSVVYTIYF
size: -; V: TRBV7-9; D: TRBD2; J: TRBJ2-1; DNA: TGTGCCAGCAGCTTAGCGATAGCGGGAGTGGGCAATGAGCAGTTCTTC; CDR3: CASSLAIAGVGNEQFF
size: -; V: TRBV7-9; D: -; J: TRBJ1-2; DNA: TGTGCCAGCAGCTTATCCGGCAGGGACTTCACCTTC; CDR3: CASSLSGRDFTF
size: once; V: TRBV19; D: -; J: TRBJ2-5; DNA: TGTGCCAGTAGTATAGGAAGAGGAGAGACCCAGTACTTC; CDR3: CASSIGRGETQYF
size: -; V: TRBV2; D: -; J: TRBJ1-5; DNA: TGTGCCAGTACCCCAGAGGGATTCGGCAATCAGCCCCAGCATTTT; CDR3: CASTPEGFGNQPQHF
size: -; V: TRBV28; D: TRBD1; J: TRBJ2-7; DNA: TGTGCCAGCAGACAGGGACAGGCTCCCAGCGAGCAGTACTTC; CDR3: CASRQGQAPSEQYF
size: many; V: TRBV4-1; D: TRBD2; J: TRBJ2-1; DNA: TGCGCCAGCAGCCACCGGACTAGCGCCCGCGATGAGCAGTTCTTC; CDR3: CASSHRTSARDEQFF